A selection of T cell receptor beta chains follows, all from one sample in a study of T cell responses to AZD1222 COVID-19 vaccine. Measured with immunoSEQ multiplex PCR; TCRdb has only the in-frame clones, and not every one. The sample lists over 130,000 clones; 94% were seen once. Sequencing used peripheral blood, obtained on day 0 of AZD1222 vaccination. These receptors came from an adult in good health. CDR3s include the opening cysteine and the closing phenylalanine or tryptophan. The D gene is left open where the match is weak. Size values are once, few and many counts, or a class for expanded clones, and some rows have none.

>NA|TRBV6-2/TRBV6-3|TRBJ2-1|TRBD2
TGTGCCAGCAGTTATCTAGCGGGAGGCCGATACAATGAGCAGTTCTTC
CASSYLAGGRYNEQFF
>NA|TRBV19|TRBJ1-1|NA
TGTGCCAGTAGTTCAGGACAGCCGAACACTGAAGCTTTCTTT
CASSSGQPNTEAFF
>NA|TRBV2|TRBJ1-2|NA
TGTGCCAGCAGTGAGCCACAGGGCCGGTCCTATGGCTACACCTTC
CASSEPQGRSYGYTF
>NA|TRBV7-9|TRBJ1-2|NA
TGTGCCAGCAGCCCTCCCGACGGGGCGGGCTATGGCTACACCTTC
CASSPPDGAGYGYTF
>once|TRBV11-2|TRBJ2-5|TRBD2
TGTGCCAGCAGCCGGACTAGCGGGAGACAAGAGACCCAGTACTTC
CASSRTSGRQETQYF
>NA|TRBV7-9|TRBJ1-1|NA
TGTGCCAGCAGCTTAAATGCGGGGGGCACTGAAGCTTTCTTT
CASSLNAGGTEAFF
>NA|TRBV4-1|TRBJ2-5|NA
TGCGCCAGCAGCCAAGTTGGGTCAGGTTCCCAAGAGACCCAGTACTTC
CASSQVGSGSQETQYF
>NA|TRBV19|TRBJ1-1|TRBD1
TGTGCCAGTAGTCTGACTGGGACAGGTATGACTGAAGCTTTCTTT
CASSLTGTGMTEAFF
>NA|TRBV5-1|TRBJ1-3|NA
TGCGCCAGCGGGCCGGGGGGGCCTGGAAACACCATATATTTT
CASGPGGPGNTIYF
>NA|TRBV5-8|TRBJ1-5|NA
TGTGCCAGCAGCTTGCGCTGGAGGTCGGCTCTTTTTATGCATCAGCCCCAGCATTTT
CASSLRWRSALFMHQPQHF
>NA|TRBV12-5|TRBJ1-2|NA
TGTGCTAGTGGCACTCCCCCGTGGTTCACCTTC
CASGTPPWFTF
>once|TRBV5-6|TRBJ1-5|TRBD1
TGTGCCAGCAGCTTGGCAGGGGGTCAGCCCCAGCATTTT
CASSLAGGQPQHF
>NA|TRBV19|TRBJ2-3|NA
TGTGCCAGTAGTCCGGAAGGGGACTTCTATAGCACAGATACGCAGTATTTT
CASSPEGDFYSTDTQYF
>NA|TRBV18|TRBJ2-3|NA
TGTGCCAGCTCCCCCGGGGGACGGCCCATTGGCACAGATACGCAGTATTTT
CASSPGGRPIGTDTQYF
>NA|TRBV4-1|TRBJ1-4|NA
TGCGCCAGCAGCCATCCGCTTTCAACTAATGAAAAACTGTTTTTT
CASSHPLSTNEKLFF
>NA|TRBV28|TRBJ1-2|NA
TGTGCCAGCAGTATCAGGGGCGGCTACACCTTC
CASSIRGGYTF
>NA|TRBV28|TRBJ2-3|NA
TGTGCCAGCAGTGGCGGAAATACGCAGTATTTT
CASSGGNTQYF
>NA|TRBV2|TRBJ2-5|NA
TGTGCCAGCAGTGAGGGCCCCCGGGGGATGGAGACCCAGTACTTC
CASSEGPRGMETQYF
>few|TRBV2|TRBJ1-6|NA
TGTGCCAGCAGTGGGCAGCCTAATGCCCCGTCACCCCTCCACTTT
CASSGQPNAPSPLHF
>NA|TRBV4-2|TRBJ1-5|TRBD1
TGTGCCAGCTCTACCGACAGGGTACAGCCCCAGCATTTT
CASSTDRVQPQHF
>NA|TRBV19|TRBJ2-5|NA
TGTGCCAGTAGTATGTCCCGGGGCCTACTACAAGAGACCCAGTACTTC
CASSMSRGLLQETQYF
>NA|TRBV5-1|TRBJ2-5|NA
TGCGCCAGCAGCTCGCAAGAGACCCAGTACTTC
CASSSQETQYF
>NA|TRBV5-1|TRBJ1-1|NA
TGCGCCAGCAGAAAGGGTACCTACATGAACACTGAAGCTTTCTTT
CASRKGTYMNTEAFF
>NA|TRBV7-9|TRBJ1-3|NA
TGTGCCAGCAGCCCCCCCCAGCCGACCGGGAGAAACACCATATATTTT
CASSPPQPTGRNTIYF
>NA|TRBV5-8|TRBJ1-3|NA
TGTGCCAGCAGCAACTGGGGTAACTCTGGAAACACCATATATTTT
CASSNWGNSGNTIYF
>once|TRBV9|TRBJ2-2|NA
TGTGCCAGCAGCGTACCAAGGGGCATCACGAACACCGGGGAGCTGTTTTTT
CASSVPRGITNTGELFF
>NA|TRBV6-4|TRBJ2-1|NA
TGTGCCAGCAGTGAATCAGGGGAGGGCGATGAGCAGTTCTTC
CASSESGEGDEQFF
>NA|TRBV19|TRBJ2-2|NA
TGTGCCAGTAAGGAACTAACACCGAACACCGGGGAGCTGTTTTTT
CASKELTPNTGELFF
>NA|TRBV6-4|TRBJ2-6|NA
TGTGCCAGCAGTGACACTGGGGCCAACGTCCTGACTTTC
CASSDTGANVLTF
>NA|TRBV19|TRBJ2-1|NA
TGTGCCAGTAGTATTTTGGGGGTATACAATGAGCAGTTCTTC
CASSILGVYNEQFF
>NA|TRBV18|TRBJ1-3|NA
TGTGCCAGCTCACCACTCCCACCCGCGGTCTCTGGAAACACCATATATTTT
CASSPLPPAVSGNTIYF
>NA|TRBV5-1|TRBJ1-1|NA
TGCGCCAGCAGCTTGGGCAGAGCATCTGAAGCTTTCTTT
CASSLGRASEAFF
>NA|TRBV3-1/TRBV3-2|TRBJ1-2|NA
TGTGCCAGCAGCCCTCCAGGACTATATGGCTACACCTTC
CASSPPGLYGYTF
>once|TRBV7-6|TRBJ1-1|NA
TGTGCCAGCACCCTAGGGGGGGGAGGTCTAAACACTGAAGCTTTCTTT
CASTLGGGGLNTEAFF
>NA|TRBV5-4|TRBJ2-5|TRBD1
TGTGCCAGCAGCCCGCGGACAGGCGTGGGGAACCAAGAGACCCAGTACTTC
CASSPRTGVGNQETQYF
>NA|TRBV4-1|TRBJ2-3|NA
TGCGCCAGCAGCCAGACCTGGGTTAACACAGATACGCAGTATTTT
CASSQTWVNTDTQYF
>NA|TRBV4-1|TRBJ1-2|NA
TGCGCCAGCAGCCAGGATACAGGGACGTATGGCTACACCTTC
CASSQDTGTYGYTF
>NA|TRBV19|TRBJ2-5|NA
TGTGCCAGTAGTGAAAGAACTAGCCCTGAGACCCAGTACTTC
CASSERTSPETQYF
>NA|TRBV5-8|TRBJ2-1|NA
TGTGCCAGCAGCCCTGGCCTCGAGACTAGAACATACGACACTGGGCAGTTCTTC
CASSPGLETRTYDTGQFF
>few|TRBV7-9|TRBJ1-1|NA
TGTGCCAGCAGCTACAGTGGGGGTTGGGGTAACACTGAAGCTTTCTTT
CASSYSGGWGNTEAFF
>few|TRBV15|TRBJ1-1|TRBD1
TGTGCCACCAGCAGACCCCAACAGGGGGACACTGAAGCTTTCTTT
CATSRPQQGDTEAFF
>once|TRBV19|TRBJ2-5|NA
TGTGCCAGTAGTATAGGCGGAGGAGGTCAGACCCAGTACTTC
CASSIGGGGQTQYF
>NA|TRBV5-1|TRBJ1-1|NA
TGCGCCAGCAGCTTGGATCAGAACACTGAAGCTTTCTTT
CASSLDQNTEAFF
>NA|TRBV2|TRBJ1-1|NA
TGTGCCAGCAGTGAAGACCCACGAGTCACTGAAGCTTTCTTT
CASSEDPRVTEAFF
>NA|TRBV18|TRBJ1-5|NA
TGTGCCAGCTCACCTGGGCAGGGGCTCACCGAAAGCAATCAGCCCCAGCATTTT
CASSPGQGLTESNQPQHF
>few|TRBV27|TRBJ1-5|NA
TGTGCCAGCAGCGCGGTGCGAGGGCAGCCCCAGCATTTT
CASSAVRGQPQHF
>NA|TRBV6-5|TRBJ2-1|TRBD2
TGTGCCAGCAGCCCGGTAGCGGGAGGGTTTCTTGAGCAGTTCTTC
CASSPVAGGFLEQFF
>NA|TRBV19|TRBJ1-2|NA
TGTGCCAGTAGTCAGGCAGGGGACTATGGCTACACCTTC
CASSQAGDYGYTF
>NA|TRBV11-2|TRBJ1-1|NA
TGTGCCAGCAGCCCATGGGTGTTTGAAGCTTTCTTT
CASSPWVFEAFF
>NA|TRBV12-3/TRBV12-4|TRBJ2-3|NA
TGTGCCAGCAGTTTCGGCACAGATACGCAGTATTTT
CASSFGTDTQYF